This is a list of T cell receptor beta chains from one sample in a study of blood T cell repertoires in COVID-19. The assay was immunoSEQ multiplex PCR, and TCRdb's table has in-frame clones only and misses some. The table includes roughly 150,000 clones, around 88% detected once. Sequenced: peripheral blood. The receptors here all came from a human donor in a cohort sampled during active COVID-19. The CDR3 runs from the conserved cysteine through the conserved F or W. Fields, in order: D gene, clone size, V gene, J gene, CDR3 DNA, CDR3 protein. D genes are given only for firm matches. Clone size appears in some rows only: once, few, many, or a class for an expanded clone.

TRBD1	NA	TRBV29-1	TRBJ1-1	TGCAGCGCCGCCCCGGGACAGGGGGCGGAAGCTTTCTTT	CSAAPGQGAEAFF
NA	NA	TRBV4-3	TRBJ1-2	TGCGCCAGCAGCCAAGAAGGGCGGTCATGGGGCGGCTACACCTTC	CASSQEGRSWGGYTF
TRBD2	few	TRBV4-3	TRBJ2-7	TGCGCCAGCAGCCAAGATCTCACACCATCCACACTAGCGGGGATCGCCTACGAGCAGTACTTC	CASSQDLTPSTLAGIAYEQYF
NA	NA	TRBV6-2/TRBV6-3	TRBJ1-1	TGTGCCAGCAGCCGCAGTGTGGGGCGGAACACTGAAGCTTTCTTT	CASSRSVGRNTEAFF
TRBD2	few	TRBV5-1	TRBJ2-7	TGCGCCAGCAGCGATCCGGGGGGGAACAAGTACTTC	CASSDPGGNKYF
NA	few	TRBV28	TRBJ2-7	TGTGCCAGCAGTCCCTCGGGAACCTACGAGCAGTACTTC	CASSPSGTYEQYF
TRBD1	NA	TRBV28	TRBJ1-6	TGTGCCAGCAGTTCCACAGGGACAGCTTTTTCACCCCTCCACTTT	CASSSTGTAFSPLHF
TRBD1	NA	TRBV28	TRBJ1-2	TGTGCCAGCAGAACCTCGGACAGGGTCCCTAACTATGGCTACACCTTC	CASRTSDRVPNYGYTF
NA	NA	TRBV12-2	TRBJ2-7	TGTGCAAGTCGCTTTTTCTCAGTCTTCTACGAGCAGTACTTC	CASRFFSVFYEQYF
NA	NA	TRBV6-5	TRBJ2-7	TGTGCCAGCAGCCCCGTGGGTAGCCATTACGAGCAGTACTTC	CASSPVGSHYEQYF
NA	NA	TRBV12-3/TRBV12-4	TRBJ1-2	TGTGCCAGCAGTTTCTCCCCAGGGGGCTACACCTTC	CASSFSPGGYTF
TRBD1	NA	TRBV5-5	TRBJ1-4	TGTGCCAGCAGCTCACAGGGGGCTGGGGCTAATGAAAAACTGTTTTTT	CASSSQGAGANEKLFF
TRBD2	NA	TRBV19	TRBJ2-1	TGTGCCAGTAGTATCCGGGGGGGTGAGCAGTTCTTC	CASSIRGGEQFF
TRBD2	NA	TRBV11-3	TRBJ2-1	TGTGCCAGCAAACAGCGGGAGAAGGGGGGGAATGAGCAGTTCTTC	CASKQREKGGNEQFF
TRBD1	NA	TRBV27	TRBJ2-3	TGTGCCAGCACTAATAGACAGGGCCTAGGGGCAGATACGCAGTATTTT	CASTNRQGLGADTQYF
TRBD2	NA	TRBV7-8	TRBJ2-7	TGTGCCAGCCTCACCTCCACGGGAGGCTCCTACGAGCAGTACTTC	CASLTSTGGSYEQYF
TRBD1	NA	TRBV6-6	TRBJ1-1	TGTGCCAGCAGTTACCGACAGGGGGAAAGGGGTGAAGCTTTCTTT	CASSYRQGERGEAFF
NA	NA	TRBV6-5	TRBJ1-1	TGTGCCAGCATCGAAGGGGCAGTAGAAGCTTTCTTT	CASIEGAVEAFF
TRBD1	NA	TRBV28	TRBJ2-7	TGTGCCAGCAGCCTACCCCGGGACAGCTCCTACGAGCAGTACTTC	CASSLPRDSSYEQYF
NA	once	TRBV6-5	TRBJ1-2	TGTGCCAGCGGGCGGGGGGACTATGGCTACACCTTC	CASGRGDYGYTF
NA	once	TRBV7-9	TRBJ2-5	TGTGCCAGCAGCTTAACTGAAGAGACCCAGTACTTC	CASSLTEETQYF
NA	NA	TRBV19	TRBJ2-7	TGTGCCAGTAGTATAGGAGGCGGCTCCTACGAGCAGTACTTC	CASSIGGGSYEQYF
NA	NA	TRBV9	TRBJ1-1	TGTGCCAGCAGCGTAGCTGGCAGGGACACTGAAGCTTTCTTT	CASSVAGRDTEAFF
TRBD2	NA	TRBV28	TRBJ2-7	TGTGCCAGCAGTTTAGGGCTAGCGGACTACGAGCAGTACTTC	CASSLGLADYEQYF
NA	NA	TRBV2	TRBJ2-3	TGTGCCAGCAGCCCTCGGGGGACGGGCCCGGATACGCAGTATTTT	CASSPRGTGPDTQYF
NA	NA	TRBV5-6	TRBJ2-1	TGTGCCAGCACCAGCGTAGTTCGGAACTACAATGAGCAGTTCTTC	CASTSVVRNYNEQFF
NA	NA	TRBV19	TRBJ1-5	TGTGCCAGTAGTGTCACCTATAGCAATCAGCCCCAGCATTTT	CASSVTYSNQPQHF
NA	NA	TRBV24-1	TRBJ1-2	TGTGCCACCAGTGATGACGGGGGGCCCTGGGAGTATGGCTACACCTTC	CATSDDGGPWEYGYTF
NA	once	TRBV12-3/TRBV12-4	TRBJ1-2	TGTGCCAGCAGTTTGTCGACAGGCTATGGCTACACCTTC	CASSLSTGYGYTF
NA	NA	TRBV5-6	TRBJ2-2	TGTGCCAGCGTTGACTTAGGTGGCACCGGGGAGCTGTTTTTT	CASVDLGGTGELFF
NA	once	TRBV5-1	TRBJ1-3	TGCGCCAGCAGCTTGGTGGGCCAGACTGGAAACACCATATATTTT	CASSLVGQTGNTIYF
NA	NA	TRBV7-6	TRBJ1-3	TGTGCCAGCAGCTTAGTGGGGCGGCATATGGTCCAAACTACCGGAAACACCATATATTTT	CASSLVGRHMVQTTGNTIYF
NA	NA	TRBV7-9	TRBJ1-2	TGTGCCAGCAGCTTAGGAGGAGAGGTGGACTATGGCTACACCTTC	CASSLGGEVDYGYTF
NA	NA	TRBV11-3	TRBJ1-1	TGTGCCAGCAGCTTAGATCGGGTGAGGGGGTCTGAAGCTTTCTTT	CASSLDRVRGSEAFF
TRBD2	NA	TRBV5-1	TRBJ2-7	TGCGCCAGCAGCTGGACTAGCGCATCCTACGAGCAGTACTTC	CASSWTSASYEQYF
TRBD1	NA	TRBV5-6	TRBJ1-1	TGTGCCAGCAGGGAGGGACAGGGGAGCACTGAAGCTTTCTTT	CASREGQGSTEAFF
TRBD1	few	TRBV19	TRBJ2-1	TGTGCCAGTAGTATAGAGGGGACAGGGGGTCTGAGCTCCTACAATGAGCAGTTCTTC	CASSIEGTGGLSSYNEQFF
TRBD1	NA	TRBV6-5	TRBJ2-5	TGTGCCAGCAGTTTGGACAGGGTGGCGACCCAGTACTTC	CASSLDRVATQYF
TRBD1	NA	TRBV5-1	TRBJ2-2	TGCGCCAGCAGCTCGGGACAGGCTGGGGGGGAGCTGTTTTTT	CASSSGQAGGELFF
NA	NA	TRBV4-3	TRBJ1-2	TGCGCCAGCAGCCAAGGGGCGGGGACCTATGGCTACACCTTC	CASSQGAGTYGYTF
TRBD2	NA	TRBV3-1/TRBV3-2	TRBJ2-3	TGTGCCAGCAGCTTTAGGGCAGCGGGGGGGCCTAGGAATACGCAGTATTTT	CASSFRAAGGPRNTQYF
TRBD1	NA	TRBV30	TRBJ1-2	TGTGCCTGGAACCGGGACAGGGGATATGGCTACACCTTC	CAWNRDRGYGYTF
NA	NA	TRBV15	TRBJ2-4	TGTGCCACCAGCAGAGGGGACATTGCAACCAAAAACATTCAGTACTTC	CATSRGDIATKNIQYF
TRBD2	NA	TRBV27	TRBJ2-7	TGTGCCAGCAGTTTTGGGGCGGGAGCCTACGAGCAGTACTTC	CASSFGAGAYEQYF
NA	NA	TRBV2	TRBJ2-3	TGTGCCAGCAGTGAGGAGGTTAGCACAGATACGCAGTATTTT	CASSEEVSTDTQYF
TRBD1	NA	TRBV19	TRBJ1-2	TGTGCCAGTAGTATAAAGAGGGACAGTAACTATGGCTACACCTTC	CASSIKRDSNYGYTF
TRBD1	NA	TRBV27	TRBJ2-7	TGTGCCAGCAGTTTAAGACAGGGTTCCTACGAGCAGTACTTC	CASSLRQGSYEQYF
NA	NA	TRBV7-8	TRBJ2-7	TGTGCCAGCAGCCGCGACACCCTCCACGAGCAGTACTTC	CASSRDTLHEQYF
NA	once	TRBV12-5	TRBJ2-7	TGTGCTAGTGGTTTGTGGGGTCCCTTGGACACACCATCCTACGAGCAGTACTTC	CASGLWGPLDTPSYEQYF
NA	NA	TRBV5-1	TRBJ2-1	TGCGCCAGCAGCACCCTGCCGCCCGGAGGGGCCAATGAGCAGTTCTTC	CASSTLPPGGANEQFF